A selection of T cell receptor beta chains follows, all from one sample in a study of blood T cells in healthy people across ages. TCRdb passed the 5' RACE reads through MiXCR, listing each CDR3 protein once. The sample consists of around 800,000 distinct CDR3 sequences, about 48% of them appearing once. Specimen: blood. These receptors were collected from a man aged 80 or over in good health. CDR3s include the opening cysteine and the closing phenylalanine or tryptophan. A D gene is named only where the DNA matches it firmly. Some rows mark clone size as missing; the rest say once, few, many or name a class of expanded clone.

CDR3: CASSLLRYEQYF
DNA: TGTGCCAGCAGTTTGCTCCGGTACGAGCAGTACTTC
V: TRBV28
size: few
D: .
J: TRBJ2-7

CDR3: CASSQGTTGNQPQHF
DNA: TGTGCCAGCAGCCAAGGGACCACAGGGAATCAGCCCCAGCATTTT
V: TRBV3-1
size: few
D: .
J: TRBJ1-5

CDR3: CASSRVAGAHRYAYF
DNA: TGTGCCAGTAGTCGGGTAGCGGGAGCCCACAGATACGCGTATTTT
V: TRBV19
size: .
D: TRBD2
J: TRBJ2-3

CDR3: CASSLLAGGKYAYF
DNA: TGTGCCAGCAGTTTACTAGCGGGAGGCAAATACGCGTATTTT
V: TRBV27
size: few
D: TRBD2
J: TRBJ2-3

CDR3: CASSLTGTRSDNEQFF
DNA: TGTGCCAGCAGCCTAACCGGGACTAGGAGTGACAATGAGCAGTTCTTC
V: TRBV7-3
size: .
D: TRBD2
J: TRBJ2-1

CDR3: CASSREGLALTDTQYF
DNA: TGTGCCAGCAGCCGAGAGGGACTAGCGCTCACAGATACGCAGTATTTT
V: TRBV3-1
size: many
D: TRBD2
J: TRBJ2-3

CDR3: CSATQLAGVVGEQYF
DNA: TGCAGTGCTACTCAACTAGCGGGAGTAGTGGGAGAGCAGTACTTC
V: TRBV20-1
size: .
D: TRBD2
J: TRBJ2-5

CDR3: CASSLRTSGIEQFF
DNA: TGTGCCAGCAGTCTAAGGACTAGCGGCATTGAGCAGTTCTTC
V: TRBV12-3/TRBV12-4
size: .
D: TRBD2
J: TRBJ2-1

CDR3: CASSLTLFGTSGKNEQFF
DNA: TGTGCCAGCAGCTTAACCCTGTTCGGGACTAGCGGGAAGAATGAGCAGTTCTTC
V: TRBV7-3
size: few
D: TRBD2
J: TRBJ2-1

CDR3: CASSPQTGFYTEAFF
DNA: TGTGCCAGCAGTCCGCAGACAGGCTTTTACACTGAAGCTTTCTTT
V: TRBV2
size: .
D: .
J: TRBJ1-1

CDR3: CASSGGGVTEAFF
DNA: TGTGCCAGCAGCGGGGGCGGGGTGACTGAAGCTTTCTTT
V: TRBV7-2
size: .
D: .
J: TRBJ1-1

CDR3: CASSQGTRASTDTQYF
DNA: TGTGCCAGCAGCCAAGGGACTAGGGCTAGCACAGATACGCAGTATTTT
V: TRBV3-1
size: .
D: TRBD2
J: TRBJ2-3

CDR3: CSAPGLVATDTQYF
DNA: TGCAGTGCCCCCGGACTAGTGGCCACAGATACGCAGTATTTT
V: TRBV20-1
size: .
D: TRBD2
J: TRBJ2-3

CDR3: CSALSSGAGGVTEAFF
DNA: TGCAGTGCCCTGAGCTCCGGGGCGGGGGGTGTCACTGAAGCTTTCTTT
V: TRBV20-1
size: .
D: .
J: TRBJ1-1

CDR3: CASSLLGGTNEQYF
DNA: TGTGCCAGCAGCCTTCTTGGGGGGACAAACGAGCAGTACTTC
V: TRBV7-9
size: few
D: .
J: TRBJ2-7

CDR3: CASGRFPTGGSIAKNIQYF
DNA: TGTGCCAGCGGGAGATTTCCGACAGGGGGGTCTATAGCCAAAAACATTCAGTACTTC
V: TRBV5-6
size: .
D: TRBD1
J: TRBJ2-4

CDR3: CASRELAGGLDTQYF
DNA: TGTGCCAGCAGAGAACTAGCGGGAGGTTTAGATACGCAGTATTTT
V: TRBV2
size: .
D: TRBD2
J: TRBJ2-3

CDR3: CSARASGILTYNEQYF
DNA: TGCAGTGCTCGTGCTAGCGGGATCCTAACCTACAATGAGCAGTACTTC
V: TRBV20-1
size: .
D: TRBD2
J: TRBJ2-7

CDR3: CASSSRQGGTEAFF
DNA: TGTGCCAGCAGTTCCCGACAGGGGGGCACTGAAGCTTTCTTT
V: TRBV6-5
size: .
D: TRBD1
J: TRBJ1-1

CDR3: CASSTGRGANVLTF
DNA: TGTGCCAGCAGTACAGGGCGAGGGGCCAACGTCCTGACTTTC
V: TRBV6-5
size: once
D: .
J: TRBJ2-6

CDR3: CSVGTGVAQETQYF
DNA: TGCAGTGTGGGGACGGGAGTCGCCCAAGAGACCCAGTACTTC
V: TRBV20-1
size: .
D: .
J: TRBJ2-5

CDR3: CASSDALVGAGANVLTF
DNA: TGTGCCAGCAGTGATGCCCTGGTAGGGGCTGGGGCCAACGTCCTGACTTTC
V: TRBV25-1
size: few
D: .
J: TRBJ2-6

CDR3: CASGYQGNEQYF
DNA: TGTGCCAGCGGCTACCAGGGAAACGAGCAGTACTTC
V: TRBV25-1
size: few
D: .
J: TRBJ2-7

CDR3: CSARESYTDTQYF
DNA: TGCAGTGCTAGGGAAAGTTACACAGATACGCAGTATTTT
V: TRBV20-1
size: few
D: .
J: TRBJ2-3

CDR3: CASSPGGASTYEQYF
DNA: TGTGCCAGCAGCCCCGGCGGGGCCTCTACGTACGAGCAGTACTTC
V: TRBV12-3/TRBV12-4
size: .
D: .
J: TRBJ2-7

CDR3: CASSQGQSNYGYTF
DNA: TGTGCCAGCAGCCAGGGACAGTCTAACTATGGCTACACCTTC
V: TRBV3-1
size: .
D: TRBD1
J: TRBJ1-2

CDR3: CASRSSASSYNEQFF
DNA: TGTGCCAGCCGCTCTAGCGCCAGCTCCTACAATGAGCAGTTCTTC
V: TRBV11-2
size: .
D: .
J: TRBJ2-1

CDR3: CASSLLKGATRQYF
DNA: TGTGCCAGCAGCCTTCTAAAAGGGGCCACCAGGCAGTACTTC
V: TRBV7-2
size: .
D: .
J: TRBJ2-5

CDR3: CASGAGSGSYEQYF
DNA: TGCGCCAGCGGTGCGGGATCGGGCTCCTACGAGCAGTACTTC
V: TRBV5-1
size: .
D: .
J: TRBJ2-7

CDR3: CASSLVPVGNEQYF
DNA: TGTGCCAGCAGCTTAGTCCCAGTGGGCAATGAGCAGTACTTC
V: TRBV7-2
size: .
D: .
J: TRBJ2-5

CDR3: CASSHREYEQYF
DNA: TGCGCCAGCAGTCACAGGGAATACGAGCAGTACTTC
V: TRBV10-2
size: .
D: .
J: TRBJ2-7

CDR3: CASSEWGSGRENEQYF
DNA: TGTGCCAGCAGTGAATGGGGTAGCGGGAGAGAGAACGAGCAGTACTTC
V: TRBV25-1
size: few
D: TRBD2
J: TRBJ2-7

CDR3: CASSQTSGYTGELFF
DNA: TGTGCCAGCAGTCAGACTAGCGGTTACACCGGGGAGCTGTTTTTT
V: TRBV6-6
size: .
D: TRBD2
J: TRBJ2-2

CDR3: CSAHAGETQYF
DNA: TGCAGTGCTCACGCCGGAGAGACCCAGTACTTC
V: TRBV20-1
size: .
D: .
J: TRBJ2-5

CDR3: CASSLASGAGGETQYF
DNA: TGTGCCAGCAGCTTAGCTTCAGGGGCCGGCGGAGAGACCCAGTACTTC
V: TRBV7-9
size: .
D: .
J: TRBJ2-5

CDR3: CASGKGGDGYEQYF
DNA: TGTGCCAGTGGGAAGGGGGGGGATGGATACGAGCAGTACTTC
V: TRBV12-3/TRBV12-4
size: .
D: .
J: TRBJ2-7

CDR3: CATSDPGGNYGYTF
DNA: TGTGCCACCAGTGACCCCGGAGGGAACTATGGCTACACCTTC
V: TRBV24-1
size: .
D: .
J: TRBJ1-2

CDR3: CASSMDGRNEQFF
DNA: TGTGCCAGCAGCATGGACGGGCGCAATGAGCAGTTCTTC
V: TRBV7-2
size: few
D: .
J: TRBJ2-1

CDR3: CASSAGPRSSYEQYF
DNA: TGTGCCAGCAGCGCGGGCCCTCGGAGCTCCTACGAGCAGTACTTC
V: TRBV9
size: few
D: .
J: TRBJ2-7

CDR3: CASSLGLAGGRDEQFF
DNA: TGCGCCAGCAGCTTGGGACTAGCGGGAGGAAGGGATGAGCAGTTCTTC
V: TRBV5-1
size: .
D: TRBD2
J: TRBJ2-1

CDR3: CASSPTRLAGEHRYAYF
DNA: TGTGCCAGCAGCCCCACCCGACTAGCGGGAGAGCACAGATACGCGTATTTT
V: TRBV7-9
size: .
D: TRBD2
J: TRBJ2-3

CDR3: CASSPAGQPSNYGYTF
DNA: TGTGCCAGCAGCCCAGCGGGACAGCCTTCTAACTATGGCTACACCTTC
V: TRBV7-4
size: .
D: TRBD1
J: TRBJ1-2

CDR3: CASQPPTGTPLEQYF
DNA: TGTGCCAGCCAGCCGCCGACCGGGACCCCACTCGAGCAGTACTTC
V: TRBV6-5
size: .
D: .
J: TRBJ2-7

CDR3: CASSYSGAGGDNEQFF
DNA: TGTGCCAGCAGTTATAGCGGAGCGGGAGGGGACAATGAGCAGTTCTTC
V: TRBV6-2/TRBV6-3
size: few
D: TRBD2
J: TRBJ2-1

CDR3: CASSAQGAIGELFF
DNA: TGTGCCAGCAGCGCCCAGGGGGCCATCGGGGAGCTGTTTTTT
V: TRBV7-9
size: once
D: TRBD1
J: TRBJ2-2

CDR3: CAISDPTQVPSYEQYF
DNA: TGTGCCATCAGTGACCCGACTCAAGTTCCCTCCTACGAGCAGTACTTC
V: TRBV10-3
size: .
D: .
J: TRBJ2-7

CDR3: CASSEGLKETQYF
DNA: TGTGCCAGCAGCGAGGGACTAAAAGAGACCCAGTACTTC
V: TRBV11-2
size: .
D: TRBD2
J: TRBJ2-5

CDR3: CASSLNRRAGGLYEQYF
DNA: TGTGCCAGCAGCTTGAATAGGAGGGCGGGAGGATTATACGAGCAGTACTTC
V: TRBV5-6
size: .
D: TRBD2
J: TRBJ2-7

CDR3: CASSQAETYYGYTF
DNA: TGTGCCAGCAGCCAAGCTGAGACATACTATGGCTACACCTTC
V: TRBV4-2
size: .
D: .
J: TRBJ1-2

CDR3: CASSIPSSGANVLTF
DNA: TGCGCCAGCAGCATACCTAGTTCTGGGGCCAACGTCCTGACTTTC
V: TRBV5-1
size: few
D: .
J: TRBJ2-6

CDR3: CASSPQGRSSSYEQYF
DNA: TGCGCCAGCAGCCCCCAGGGACGGTCTAGCTCCTACGAGCAGTACTTC
V: TRBV5-1
size: few
D: .
J: TRBJ2-7

CDR3: CASSLGSPQQFF
DNA: TGCGCCAGCAGCTTGGGTAGCCCTCAGCAGTTCTTC
V: TRBV5-1
size: few
D: .
J: TRBJ2-1

CDR3: CASSQGTGGTYEQYF
DNA: TGTGCCAGCAGCCAAGGGACAGGGGGTACCTACGAGCAGTACTTC
V: TRBV3-1
size: few
D: TRBD1
J: TRBJ2-7